This TCR beta chain was observed in a study of T cell responses to AZD1222 COVID-19 vaccine. General study results and limits: After two AZD1222 doses, spike-specific TCR breadth and depth rose versus day 0.

Profiled with immunoSEQ multiplex PCR; TCRdb holds only in-frame clones, not every one. This table has around 140,000 clones, 90% to 95% appearing once. This clone was detected once. Its antigen remains unidentified. Deletions cut 0 bases from V and 7 bases from J, with 15 bases between. The CDR3 totals 15 residues. In germline, CDR1 is MGHRA, CDR2 YSYEKL. The sequencing used peripheral blood, collected on day 0 of AZD1222 vaccination. The chain joins TRBV4-1 to TRBJ1-2; D call uncertain. This TCR was sampled from an adult in good health. The CDR3 DNA sequence: TGCGCCAGCAGCCAAGATCAAGGGCAGGCCGTTGGCTACACCTTC. Translating gives CASSQDQGQAVGYTF.